The rows below give T cell receptor beta chains drawn from one sample of a study of glioma-infiltrating T cells. One entry per CDR3 protein results from TCRdb running MiXCR on the multiplex PCR reads. The sample contains under 150,000 distinct CDR3 sequences, 24% of which appear only once. Sequenced input: glioma tissue, nonneoplastic brain tissue, or PBMCs (not recorded which). These receptors originate from a human donor with low-grade glioma or glioblastoma, undergoing nonglioma brain surgery, or in good health (not recorded which). Both conserved end residues are part of each CDR3. D genes are given only for firm matches. Some rows have no size entry. The others give once, few or many, or a class for an expanded clone.

13,few,TRBJ1-1,.,TRBV20-1,TGCAGTGTGAGGGGGGTAATAGGCGTTGAAGCTTTCTTT,CSVRGVIGVEAFF
15,many,TRBJ1-3,.,TRBV27,TGTGCCAGCAGTTTATCCGCGAAGCCCCGTACCACCATATATTTT,CASSLSAKPRTTIYF
17,few,TRBJ1-5,TRBD1,TRBV7-9,TGTGCCAGCAGCTCACCCCCCGGGACAGGGGATAATCAGCCCCAGCATTTT,CASSSPPGTGDNQPQHF
20,few,TRBJ1-2,.,TRBV4-1,TGCGCCAGCAGCCAAGTTCTGCTTTTTGTCGTGAGGACAAAGAACTATGGCTACACCTTC,CASSQVLLFVVRTKNYGYTF
18,many,TRBJ1-2,.,TRBV15,TGTGCCACCAGCAGAGGGGGAAGGTCGGTAGGGCGTGACTATGGCTACACCTTC,CATSRGGRSVGRDYGYTF
14,.,TRBJ2-5,TRBD2,TRBV5-4,TGTGCCAGCAGCTTGCGGACTAGCCAAGAGACCCAGTACTTC,CASSLRTSQETQYF
15,.,TRBJ1-2,.,TRBV24-1,TGTGCCACCAGTGATCAGAGTTCCGGGACCTATGGCTACACCTTC,CATSDQSSGTYGYTF
15,.,TRBJ1-1,.,TRBV5-1,TGCGCCAGCAGCCGGGACAACTGGGAAAACACTGAAGCTTTCTTT,CASSRDNWENTEAFF
16,few,TRBJ1-2,.,TRBV7-9,TGTGCCAGCAGCTTAGTAGTGGTGGGACCGAGCTATGGCTACACCTTC,CASSLVVVGPSYGYTF
14,many,TRBJ2-1,TRBD1,TRBV7-6,TGTGCCAGCAGCTTAGCGACAGGGTACAATGAGCAGTTCTTC,CASSLATGYNEQFF
13,.,TRBJ2-5,.,TRBV29-1,TGCAGCGTCGATCTCACAGGGACGAAGACCCAGTACTTC,CSVDLTGTKTQYF
11,many,TRBJ1-2,.,TRBV28,TGTGCCAGCAGTTCATACGGTGGCTACACCTTC,CASSSYGGYTF
14,.,TRBJ1-2,.,TRBV19,TGTGCCAGTAGTATATCCTACCCTAACTATGGCTACACCTTC,CASSISYPNYGYTF
14,few,TRBJ1-1,.,TRBV20-1,TGCAGTGCTGGGAGGGGGAGGGCGGGGACTGAAGCTTTCTTT,CSAGRGRAGTEAFF
17,once,TRBJ2-1,TRBD2,TRBV18,TGTGCCGGCTCACCACAAGGACTAGCCACCTCCTACAATGAGCAGTTCTTC,CAGSPQGLATSYNEQFF
16,few,TRBJ1-2,.,TRBV7-9,TGTGCCAGCAGCTTAGCGCTGACAACAGCGAACTATGGCTACACCTTC,CASSLALTTANYGYTF
14,once,TRBJ2-6,.,TRBV20-1,TGCAGTGCTAGTTGGGACACTGGGGCCAACGTCCTGACTTTC,CSASWDTGANVLTF
14,few,TRBJ1-6,.,TRBV7-2,TGTGCCAGCAGCTTAATCCTTATGGGTTCACCCCTCCACTTT,CASSLILMGSPLHF
15,few,TRBJ2-1,TRBD2,TRBV2,TGTGCCAGCAGCAAAGCGGGACGGTCCAACGATGAGCAGTTCTTC,CASSKAGRSNDEQFF
11,.,TRBJ2-5,.,TRBV7-2,TGTGCCAGCAGCTCGAAAGAGACCCAGTACTTC,CASSSKETQYF
11,few,TRBJ1-4,.,TRBV7-9,TGTGCCAGCAGCTTAAAGGAAAAACTGTTTTTT,CASSLKEKLFF
13,.,TRBJ2-1,.,TRBV20-1,TGCAGTGCCCCAGTGCAGGGGATCAATGAGCAGTTCTTC,CSAPVQGINEQFF